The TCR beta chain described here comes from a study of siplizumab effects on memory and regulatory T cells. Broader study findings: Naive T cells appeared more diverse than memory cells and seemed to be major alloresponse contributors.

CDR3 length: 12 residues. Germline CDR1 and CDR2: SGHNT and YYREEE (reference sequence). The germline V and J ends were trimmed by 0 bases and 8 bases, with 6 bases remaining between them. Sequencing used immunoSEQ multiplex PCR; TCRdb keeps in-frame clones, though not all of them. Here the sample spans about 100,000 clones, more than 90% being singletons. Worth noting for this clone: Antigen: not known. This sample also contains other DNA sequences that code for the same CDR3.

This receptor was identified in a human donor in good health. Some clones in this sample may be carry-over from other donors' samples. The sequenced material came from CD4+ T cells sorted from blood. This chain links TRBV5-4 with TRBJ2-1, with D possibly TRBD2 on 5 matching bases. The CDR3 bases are TGTGCCAGCAGCTTGGAGCGGTATGAGCAGTTCTTC. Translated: CASSLERYEQFF.